The 9 T cell receptor beta chains below were found in one sample sequenced in a study of identical twins. Via MiXCR, TCRdb re-called the 5' RACE reads, giving one row per CDR3 protein. The profile shows 500,000 or so distinct CDR3 sequences, approximately 15% of them singletons. The data were also submitted as part of a second study, on yellow fever vaccine responses in identical twins.

The sample taken for sequencing was CD4+ T cells sorted from blood. Receptors were obtained from a woman under 30 in good health.

In this sample, this clonotype turned up a few times. The rearrangement joins TRBV20-1 to TRBJ2-5; 11 nucleotides line up with TRBD2. This CDR3 comprises 13 residues. CDR1 and CDR2 from the germline V gene are DFQATT and SNEGSKA (reference sequence). Unmatched junction bases numbered 5, after V lost 7 bases and J lost 4 bases. CDR3 sequence (DNA): TGCAGTGTCACTAGCGGGAGAGTAGAGACCCAGTACTTC. Its protein product is CSVTSGRVETQYF.

V and J are TRBV11-2 and TRBJ2-3; 11 nucleotides align to TRBD2. Germline assignment: CDR1 SGHAT and CDR2 FQNNGV. The CDR3 has 19 amino acids. Trimming removed 3 bases from V and 1 base from J; junction bases left unmatched: 12. CDR3 sequence: CASSFLPNLAGGRTDTQYF. The CDR3 nucleotides are TGTGCCAGCAGCTTCCTACCTAATCTAGCGGGGGGCCGCACAGATACGCAGTATTTT.

This clonotype was counted between two and nine times. The chain couples TRBV5-1 to TRBJ2-2; D is ambiguous. Looked up from germline, CDR1 is SGHRS and CDR2 is YFSETQ. With 4 bases removed from V and 6 bases from J, the gap between germline ends came to 13 bases. This CDR3 comprises 14 residues. In DNA, the CDR3 is TGCGCCAGCAGCCCGACGACAAGGGCCGGGGAGCTGTTTTTT. As protein: CASSPTTRAGELFF.

The chain couples TRBV12-3 or TRBV12-4 to TRBJ2-3; 11 nucleotides match TRBD2. With V trimmed by 6 bases and J by 0 bases, 11 bases remained unmatched. CDR3 length: 18 amino acids. Here the CDR3 reads CASRPGTSGSTSTDTQYF. Written as DNA, the CDR3 is TGTGCCAGCAGACCCGGGACTAGCGGATCTACTAGCACAGATACGCAGTATTTT.

At least ten counts were recorded for this clonotype. This sequence joins TRBV5-1 and TRBJ2-1; TRBD1 matches at 8 bases. Per germline, CDR1 SGHRS and CDR2 YFSETQ. This CDR3 has 16 residues. V lost 2 bases, J lost 4 bases, and 8 bases stayed unmatched. CDR3 loop: CASSFIRDRIYNEQFF. As DNA, the CDR3 is TGCGCCAGCAGCTTCATCCGGGACAGGATATACAATGAGCAGTTCTTC.

In this sample, this clonotype turned up a few times. This sequence joins TRBV24-1 and TRBJ1-3, with D hard to call. In germline, CDR1 is KGHDR, CDR2 SFDVKD. V dropped 4 bases and J dropped 7 bases, with 7 bases sitting between them. The CDR3 extends over 12 amino acids. The chain's CDR3 is CATSDSSNTIYF. In DNA form, the CDR3 reads TGTGCCACCAGTGACTCTTCTAACACCATATATTTT.

This clonotype came up a few times. CDR3 in amino acids: CASSPTRGPSTDTQYF. CDR3 nucleotide sequence: TGTGCCAGCAGCCCCACGCGGGGCCCTAGCACAGATACGCAGTATTTT. This chain connects TRBV7-9 to TRBJ2-3; perhaps TRBD2 as D (6 bases). The germline gives CDR1 SEHNR, CDR2 FQNEAQ (reference sequence). The CDR3 is 16 amino acids. V was shortened by 5 bases and J by 0 bases, with 15 bases between the two germline ends.

This clonotype was seen only a few times. The chain couples TRBV24-1 to TRBJ2-1; no definite D call. Germline-derived CDR1 and CDR2 are KGHDR and SFDVKD. V was cut by 4 bases and J by 0 bases, with 6 bases left in between. This CDR3 spans 14 amino acids. CDR3 residues: CATSEGNSYNEQFF. CDR3 coding DNA: TGTGCCACCAGTGAAGGGAACTCCTACAATGAGCAGTTCTTC.

The chain carries TRBV29-1 and TRBJ2-7; unclear D gene. The V and J ends lost 4 bases and 6 bases respectively, with 7 bases between them. The CDR3 extends over 10 amino acids. CDR1 and CDR2 (germline): SQVTM, ANQGSEA. The CDR3 nucleotides are TGCAGCGTTGTAACAGTCGAGCAGTACTTC. Translated, it gives CSVVTVEQYF.